Here is one TCR beta chain with its context. Its antigen is unidentified. This sample was included in a study of Ad26.COV2.S vaccination and SARS-CoV-2 variants. Study as a whole: Doses of Ad26.COV2.S were injected into muscle once or twice, 56 days apart. Whole-study results and caveats: The placebo group had lower spike-specific TCR breadth than the vaccine recipients did.

As for treatment: roughly 18 received Ad26.COV2.S at low or high dose, single or two shots; 5 received placebo; per-sample allocation not given. Following the first vaccine or placebo injection, samples were taken on day 63. V lost 2 bases, J lost 0 bases, and 8 bases lay in between. The CDR3 spans 15 residues. Germline assignment: CDR1 MGHRA and CDR2 YSYEKL. TCRdb's table, derived via immunoSEQ multiplex PCR, lists solely in-frame clones and lacks some. The table shows 440,000 or so clones, with 80% to 90% occurring only once. The sample consisted of peripheral blood, taken in a trial of Ad26.COV2.S vaccine versus placebo. This chain connects TRBV4-1 to TRBJ1-3; D uncertain. This receptor was taken from a person between 18 and 65 years old who received the Ad26.COV2.S COVID-19 vaccine or a placebo. The CDR3 reads CASSQPQASGNTIYF. Here the CDR3 DNA reads TGCGCCAGCAGCCAACCCCAAGCCTCTGGAAACACCATATATTTT.